This T cell receptor (beta chain) was identified in a study of T cell responses to AZD1222 COVID-19 vaccine. Study-wide points: At baseline, seropositivity was found in only a handful of AZD1222 recipients. Nearly half of spike-specific TCRs reportedly go after variant regions that carry no mutations.

Germline CDR1 and CDR2: MDHEN and SYDVKM. Trimming took off 6 bases at V and 4 bases at J, with 9 bases between the two ends. This CDR3 spans 12 amino acids. Measured with immunoSEQ multiplex PCR; TCRdb has only the in-frame clones, and not every one. The sample comprises 20,000 to 25,000 clones, 70% to 85% of which are singletons, and about 43% rests with the top ten. In the case of this clone: Its antigen is not known.

The chain employs TRBV28 and TRBJ2-5; D is possibly TRBD1 (6 bases). This clonotype was obtained from an adult in good health. This material consisted of peripheral blood, taken on day 0 of AZD1222 vaccination. The CDR3 sequence is CASSQQGETQYF. The CDR3 DNA sequence: TGTGCCAGCAGCCAACAGGGAGAGACCCAGTACTTC.